A single sample is the source of the 25 T cell receptor beta chains below, sequenced in a study of OX40 agonist ivuxolimab in advanced cancers. Libraries were prepared by immunoSEQ multiplex PCR; TCRdb keeps only in-frame clonotypes and omits some of them. The table lists approximately 50,000 clones, 70% to 90% of them singletons. The sample here was CD4+ or CD8+ T cells sorted from blood, taken in a trial of the OX40 agonist ivuxolimab. The receptors stem from an adult with an advanced solid tumor such as melanoma, head and neck, liver or kidney cancer.

The chain has TRBV18 and TRBJ2-3; D is unresolved. The CDR3 extends over 15 amino acids. Trimming shortened V by 3 bases and J by 0 bases, and 10 bases separated the two germline ends. Germline values: CDR1 KGHSH, CDR2 LQKENI. CDR3 coding DNA: TGTGCCAGCTCACCGGATGGCGGAAGCACAGATACGCAGTATTTT. Its translation is CASSPDGGSTDTQYF.

This rearrangement joins TRBV30 to TRBJ2-7; D unclear. Trimming took 1 base from V and 1 from J, leaving 5 bases between them. This CDR3 has 12 amino acids. The V gene's germline CDR1 is GTSNPN and CDR2 SVGIG (reference sequence). The CDR3 sequence: CAWSATSYEQYF. The CDR3 DNA reads as TGTGCCTGGAGTGCCACATCCTACGAGCAGTACTTC.

This chain uses TRBV7-9 with TRBJ1-1, with 7 positions matching TRBD1. The CDR3 has 14 residues. Germline loops: CDR1 SEHNR, CDR2 FQNEAQ (reference sequence). The V and J ends lost 0 bases and 13 bases, in that order; junction bases with no gene match: 11. The CDR3 spells CASSLAGRGARVFF. The CDR3 bases are TGTGCCAGCAGCTTAGCGGGCAGGGGGGCGAGAGTTTTCTTT. The full variable domain, with the rest looked up from reference TRBV7-9 and TRBJ1-1, is DTGVSQNPRHKITKRGQNVTFRCDPISEHNRLYWYRQTLGQGPEFLTYFQNEAQLEKSRLLSDRFSAERPKGSFSTLEIQRTEQGDSAMYLCASSLAGRGARVFFGQGTRLTVV.

This chain connects TRBV30 to TRBJ2-2; D is unresolved. The CDR3 is 12 residues long. Germline CDR1 GTSNPN, CDR2 SVGIG (reference sequence). With 8 bases removed from V and 5 bases from J, the gap between germline ends came to 12 bases. CDR3 sequence reads: CALLRRTGELFF. The CDR3 nucleotides are TGTGCCCTCCTTAGACGGACCGGGGAGCTGTTTTTT.

This sequence joins TRBV18 and TRBJ2-2; TRBD2 matches 9 bases. Per germline, CDR1 KGHSH and CDR2 LQKENI. The CDR3 is 16 amino acids. After removal of 1 base from V and 4 bases from J, the junction contained 4 bases not matched to a gene. CDR3 residues: CASSPLAGVGTGELFF. CDR3 coding DNA: TGTGCCAGCTCACCACTAGCGGGAGTAGGCACCGGGGAGCTGTTTTTT.

The CDR3 coding sequence is TGTGCCAGCAGCCGCCTCAGTGAGCAGTTCTTC. This gives the protein CASSRLSEQFF. The rearrangement links TRBV5-5 to TRBJ2-1; no definite D call. V was pared by 4 bases and J by 9 bases, with 8 bases between. The CDR3 is made up of 11 amino acids. CDR1 and CDR2 (germline): SGHKS, YYEKEE (reference sequence).

The chain couples TRBV30 to TRBJ1-3; 9 bases align to TRBD1. V lost 5 bases and J lost 2; bases outside the gene matches: 4. This CDR3 has 14 residues. Germline V gives CDR1 GTSNPN, CDR2 SVGIG (reference sequence). The CDR3 sequence: CAWDRTGAGNTIYF. The CDR3 DNA sequence: TGTGCCTGGGACCGGACAGGGGCTGGAAACACCATATATTTT.

This chain joins TRBV7-2 and TRBJ1-3, with D possibly TRBD1 on 5 matching bases. With 6 bases removed from V and 8 bases from J, the gap between germline ends came to 20 bases. This CDR3 has 15 residues. CDR1 and CDR2 from the germline V gene are SGHTA and FQGNSA. The CDR3, as DNA: TGTGCCAGCAGTCAAGACCCAGGGACCGGCTACACCATATATTTT. Translated: CASSQDPGTGYTIYF.

The chain has TRBV5-4 and TRBJ2-7; 11 nucleotides match TRBD2. J gave up 1 base and V 5 bases, and 5 bases lay outside the gene matches. The CDR3 is 15 amino acids. CDR1 is SGHNT and CDR2 is YYREEE in the germline V gene (reference sequence). The CDR3 DNA follows: TGTGCCAGCAGTTCCGGGACTAGCGGTTCCTACGAGCAGTACTTC. Amino acids: CASSSGTSGSYEQYF. The full variable domain, with the rest looked up from reference TRBV5-4 and TRBJ2-7, is ETGVTQSPTHLIKTRGQQVTLRCSSQSGHNTVSWYQQALGQGPQFIFQYYREEENGRGNFPPRFSGLQFPNYSSELNVNALELDDSALYLCASSSGTSGSYEQYFGPGTRLTVT.

V and J are TRBV7-2 and TRBJ1-4; D is possibly TRBD1 (5 bases). CDR1 is SGHTA and CDR2 is FQGNSA in the germline V gene. Trimming pared 5 bases from V and 4 bases from J, leaving 17 bases between. The CDR3 runs to 16 residues. CDR3 in DNA: TGTGCCAGCAGCCCCGCCGGGTGGCAGGGTAATGAAAAACTGTTTTTT. This translates into CASSPAGWQGNEKLFF.

In DNA form, the CDR3 reads TGTGCCAGCAGCTTAGGGGACAGTAGCAATCAGCCCCAGCATTTT. Encoded protein: CASSLGDSSNQPQHF. The chain employs TRBV11-2 and TRBJ1-5; 7 bases align to TRBD1. This CDR3 is 15 amino acids long. V was clipped by 1 base and J by 0 bases; unmatched bases: 0. Germline values: CDR1 SGHAT, CDR2 FQNNGV.

This clone was recorded once. This chain joins TRBV5-4 and TRBJ2-3, with TRBD2 identical over 8 bases. The CDR3 has 17 amino acids. CDR1 and CDR2 from the germline V gene are SGHNT and YYREEE (reference sequence). Unmatched junction bases numbered 11, after V lost 3 bases and J lost 2 bases. The CDR3 loop is CASSSAGFSGDTDTQYF. CDR3 DNA sequence: TGTGCCAGCAGCTCGGCGGGTTTTAGCGGGGACACAGATACGCAGTATTTT.

The chain couples TRBV5-1 to TRBJ2-7, with TRBD2 matching over 8 bases. The CDR3 is made up of 16 amino acids. The V gene end was trimmed by 0 bases and the J gene end by 5 bases; junction bases not matched to a gene: 10. Germline V CDR1 and CDR2: SGHRS, YFSETQ. This CDR3 is CASSLVPSGRFDEQYF. The CDR3, as DNA: TGCGCCAGCAGCTTGGTGCCTAGCGGGCGGTTCGACGAGCAGTACTTC.

The chain joins TRBV4-1 to TRBJ2-6; D remains ambiguous. Trimming left V 1 base short and J 3 bases short, with 10 bases between. The CDR3 totals 16 residues. CDR1 and CDR2 from the germline V gene are MGHRA and YSYEKL. CDR3 nucleotides: TGCGCCAGCAGCCAAGGGAGAGCATATGGGGCCAACGTCCTGACTTTC. It specifies CASSQGRAYGANVLTF.

The chain employs TRBV27 and TRBJ1-5, with a weak D call TRBD1 (5 bases). Germline V lookup: CDR1 MNHEY, CDR2 SMNVEV (reference sequence). The CDR3 runs 15 residues. Trimming removed 5 bases at V and 0 bases at J, with 11 bases between. The DNA of the CDR3 is TGTGCCAGCAGTGTTCGGGGGTATAGCAATCAGCCCCAGCATTTT. This encodes CASSVRGYSNQPQHF.

The chain recombines TRBV19 with TRBJ2-7, with 13 bases matching TRBD2. The CDR3 runs 14 residues. The germline V gene encodes CDR1 LNHDA and CDR2 SQIVND (reference sequence). Trimming took 4 bases from V and 4 from J; bases not matched to a gene: 1. CDR3 sequence reads: CASSTGLAGYEQYF. The DNA for the CDR3 is TGTGCCAGTAGTACGGGACTAGCGGGGTACGAGCAGTACTTC.

This clone was picked up one time. The rearrangement joins TRBV29-1 to TRBJ1-2, with a tentative D call TRBD1 (5 bases). The CDR3 extends over 14 amino acids. The V and J ends lost 3 bases and 4 bases respectively, with 15 bases between them. Germline CDR1 and CDR2: SQVTM and ANQGSEA. This CDR3 is CSVEVVEGAYGYTF. The CDR3 DNA reads as TGCAGCGTTGAGGTGGTCGAAGGGGCCTATGGCTACACCTTC.

This chain joins TRBV6-5 and TRBJ1-1; 12 nucleotides line up with TRBD1. This CDR3 is 14 amino acids long. Germline CDR1 and CDR2: MNHEY and SVGAGI. Trimming at V came to 6 bases and at J to 4 bases, leaving 3 bases not matched to a gene. Written as DNA, the CDR3 is TGTGCCAGCAGGACGGGACAGGGGGCCACTGAAGCTTTCTTT. Protein product: CASRTGQGATEAFF.

The chain combines TRBV9 with TRBJ2-1; D remains unclear. Germline V gene data show CDR1 as SGDLS and CDR2 as YYNGEE. Trimming left V 1 base short and J 8 bases short, with 7 bases between. CDR3 length: 12 amino acids. The CDR3 DNA reads TGTGCCAGCAGCGTATTTAAAGATGAGCAGTTCTTC. Protein sequence: CASSVFKDEQFF.

This clone was recorded only once. V gene TRBV9 combines with J gene TRBJ1-6; 8 nucleotides match TRBD1. V lost 0 bases, J lost 10 bases, and 12 bases stayed unmatched. Germline V gene data show CDR1 as SGDLS and CDR2 as YYNGEE. This CDR3 is built from 17 residues. This CDR3 reads CASSVVPGQGVGSPLHF. The CDR3 coding sequence is TGTGCCAGCAGCGTAGTTCCCGGACAGGGAGTCGGATCACCCCTCCACTTT.

A remark on this clone: Other nucleotide sequences from this sample produce the same CDR3. The J gene is TRBJ1-6, the V gene TRBV4-3; no clear D gene. Germline V gene data show CDR1 as LGHNA and CDR2 as YSLEER. Trimming cost V 1 base and J 7 bases, with 2 bases left between them. This CDR3 has 12 residues. CDR3 region: CASSQANSPLHF. The DNA of the CDR3 is TGCGCCAGCAGCCAAGCCAATTCACCCCTCCACTTT.

The V call is TRBV9, the J call TRBJ2-4; 12 bases fit TRBD1. The CDR3 loop spans 14 amino acids. Germline CDR1 is SGDLS and CDR2 is YYNGEE. Trimming took 4 bases from V and 7 from J; bases not matched to a gene: 3. CDR3 sequence reads: CASSRGTGGNIQYF. CDR3 DNA: TGTGCCAGCAGCAGAGGGACAGGGGGCAACATTCAGTACTTC.

The chain joins TRBV2 to TRBJ2-3, with D tentatively TRBD2 (6 bases). The ends were cut back, 5 bases at V and 2 bases at J, with 17 bases in the middle. Germline CDR1 reads SNHLY; CDR2 reads FYNNEI. The CDR3 is 16 residues long. CDR3 DNA: TGTGCCAGCAGTTCCCGGGACTGGCGGATCACAGATACGCAGTATTTT. Residues: CASSSRDWRITDTQYF.

In its sample, this clone was seen a few times. The chain has TRBV27 and TRBJ2-6; no clear D gene. Deletions cut 4 bases from V and 0 bases from J, with 4 bases between. CDR1 MNHEY and CDR2 SMNVEV come from the germline V gene (reference sequence). This CDR3 contains 14 residues. DNA for the CDR3: TGTGCCAGCAGTTCCTTCTCTGGGGCCAACGTCCTGACTTTC. Translation gives CASSSFSGANVLTF. Supplemented by reference TRBV27 and TRBJ2-6, the full variable domain reads EAQVTQNPRYLITVTGKKLTVTCSQNMNHEYMSWYRQDPGLGLRQIYYSMNVEVTDKGDVPEGYKVSRKEKRNFPLILESPSPNQTSLYFCASSSFSGANVLTFGAGSRLTVL.

The chain couples TRBV2 to TRBJ1-1; D unclear. Deletions cut 4 bases from V and 1 base from J, with 13 bases between. The CDR3 is 15 amino acids. Per the germline V gene, CDR1 is SNHLY and CDR2 is FYNNEI. Here the CDR3 DNA reads TGTGCCAGCAGTGCCCTAGGTGGCGGGAACACTGAAGCTTTCTTT. Protein: CASSALGGGNTEAFF.